This T cell receptor (beta chain) was recorded in a study of cytomegalovirus exposure and HLA in healthy donors. Worth noting for this clone: Antigen unknown.

CDR1 and CDR2 from the germline V gene are SEHNR and FQNEAQ (reference sequence). This CDR3 is built from 13 residues. Trimming pared 6 bases from V and 5 bases from J, leaving 14 bases between. Regarding the study as a whole: In a later analysis, parvovirus B19, influenza, CMV and Epstein-Barr virus appeared linked to several top co-occurrence clusters. A reported reduction in N-insertions relative to the approximately 640-donor mean was seen in an Asian-associated ancestry cluster in a later analysis.

Healthy donors of bone marrow made up the group. PCR amplification relied on 60 Vbeta primers (plus 13 Jbeta primers). Generated by immunoSEQ multiplex PCR, the TCRdb table keeps only in-frame clones and is missing some. This sample has 110,000 to 150,000 clones; roughly 80% occur once, and the top ten carry about 1.2%. This sequence was found in a female donor in good health and CMV-seronegative. This chain links TRBV7-9 with TRBJ2-7; D possibly corresponds to TRBD2 (5 bases). Sequenced sample: PBMCs. The DNA for the CDR3 is TGTGCCAGCAGTCCTGTTACTAGGGACGAGCAGTACTTC. This gives the protein CASSPVTRDEQYF.